The 12 T cell receptor beta chains reported below all come from one sample, sequenced in a study of CD8+CD57+ T cells in acquired aplastic anemia. Sequencing involved patients with CD8+CD57+ cell expansion previously shown by flow cytometry. Researchers used genomic DNA as the template to profile TCR beta VDJ and CDR3. Via MiXCR, TCRdb re-called the reads, giving one row per CDR3 protein. Among about 160,000 distinct CDR3 sequences, about 64% were seen once, and the ten largest hold around 45%. The sequencing input was sorted CD4+, CD8+, or CD8+CD57+ T cells (not recorded which) from PBMCs. The receptor source for this set is a human donor with aplastic anemia.

In this sample, this clonotype turned up once. This sequence joins TRBV20-1 and TRBJ1-2; TRBD1 matches at 11 bases. Trimming took 5 bases from V and 6 from J; bases not matched to a gene: 14. Per germline, CDR1 DFQATT and CDR2 SNEGSKA (reference sequence). CDR3 length: 16 amino acids. The CDR3 DNA reads as TGCAGTGCTTCTAGTGACGGACAGGGGGCGAAGGATGGCTACACCTTC. Encoded protein: CSASSDGQGAKDGYTF.

This rearrangement joins TRBV5-1 to TRBJ2-5; TRBD2 is a possible D gene (5 bases). V gave up 3 bases and J gave up 5 bases, with 11 bases separating them. CDR3 length equals 13 residues. CDR1 is SGHRS, CDR2 YFSETQ, per germline. Here the CDR3 DNA reads TGCGCCAGCAGCTGGGTGCGAGGGGAGACCCAGTACTTC. Residues: CASSWVRGETQYF.

This chain uses TRBV6-4 with TRBJ2-3; D perhaps matches TRBD1 (6 bases). The last part of the DNA fits TRBJ1-5 better; the J call may be wrong. Germline V gene data show CDR1 as MRHNA and CDR2 as SNTAGT. CDR3 size: 16 residues. DNA of the CDR3: TGTGCCAGCAGTGACTCGGCTAGCGGGGGCACAGATACGCAGCATTTT. Translated, it gives CASSDSASGGTDTQHF.

This clonotype occurred a few times. V gene TRBV4-1 combines with J gene TRBJ1-2; 9 nucleotides agree with TRBD1. Germline values: CDR1 MGHRA, CDR2 YSYEKL. This CDR3 comprises 13 residues. V trimming: 6 bases; J trimming: 6 bases; junction bases outside the gene matches: 5. The CDR3 loop is CASSGTGNNGYTF. The CDR3 DNA reads TGCGCCAGCAGTGGGACAGGGAACAATGGCTACACCTTC.

The rearrangement links TRBV9 to TRBJ2-5, with TRBD2 matching 7 bases. J lost 2 bases, V lost 4 bases, and 5 bases had no gene match. Germline V gene lookup returns CDR1 SGDLS and CDR2 YYNGEE. This CDR3 contains 14 residues. The CDR3 nucleotides are TGTGCCAGCAGCTTAGGGCGGGGGCAAGAGACCCAGTACTTC. It yields the protein CASSLGRGQETQYF.

Here the CDR3 DNA reads TGTGCCAGCAGTCTTGGGGGGGGCGCCGAGACCCAGTACTTC. Protein: CASSLGGGAETQYF. The J gene is TRBJ2-5, the V gene TRBV25-1, with a possible D match to TRBD2 (7 bases). The germline V gene encodes CDR1 MGHDK and CDR2 SYGVNS. The CDR3 totals 14 residues. Between the trimmed V and J ends, which lost 5 bases and 5 bases, there was a span of 15 bases.

This clonotype was picked up a small number of times. This chain joins TRBV9 and TRBJ2-1; TRBD2 is a possible D gene (6 bases). Per the germline V gene, CDR1 is SGDLS and CDR2 is YYNGEE. The CDR3 length is 18 residues. V was clipped by 6 bases and J by 5 bases, with 27 bases between them. CDR3 coding DNA: TGTGCCAGCACCGGGGGAATTAGCAGTGGGACGGATAACAATGAGCAGTTCTTC. Its protein is CASTGGISSGTDNNEQFF.

This clonotype appeared a few times. This chain links TRBV5-1 with TRBJ2-7, with 8 bases fitting TRBD1. Germline trimming cut 0 bases from V and 3 bases from J; bases unmatched to any gene: 5. This CDR3 is 15 amino acids long. Germline V gene data show CDR1 as SGHRS and CDR2 as YFSETQ. CDR3 sequence (DNA): TGCGCCAGCAGCTTGGCATGGACAGGGCACTACGAGCAGTACTTC. Encoded protein: CASSLAWTGHYEQYF.

V is TRBV14 and J is TRBJ1-6; D ambiguous. The CDR3 is made up of 14 amino acids. The V end was cut by 1 base, the J end by 9 bases, with 10 bases between. Germline CDR1 and CDR2: SGHDN and FVKESK. This CDR3 reads CASSQVGGASPLHF. The CDR3 DNA is TGTGCCAGCAGCCAAGTAGGTGGAGCTTCACCCCTCCACTTT.

This clonotype appeared once. This chain links TRBV2 with TRBJ2-6; no clear D gene. Looked up from germline, CDR1 is SNHLY and CDR2 is FYNNEI. V lost 6 bases and J lost 0, with 6 bases in between. The CDR3 extends over 14 amino acids. In DNA, the CDR3 is TGTGCCAGCAGCCGGACCTCTGGGGCCAACGTCCTGACTTTC. Translation gives CASSRTSGANVLTF. The full variable domain, rest sourced from reference TRBV2 and TRBJ2-6, is EPEVTQTPSHQVTQMGQEVILRCVPISNHLYFYWYRQILGQKVEFLVSFYNNEISEKSEIFDDQFSVERPDGSNFTLKIRSTKLEDSAMYFCASSRTSGANVLTFGAGSRLTVL.

The rearrangement joins TRBV29-1 to TRBJ1-2, with a weak D call TRBD1 (5 bases). Germline V gene sequence: CDR1 SQVTM, CDR2 ANQGSEA. The CDR3 runs 14 residues. The V gene lost 3 bases and the J gene lost 2 bases, with 13 bases spanning the gap. The CDR3 region has the DNA TGCAGCGTTGAGGACGGGGGGAAGAACTATGGCTACACCTTC. This translates into CSVEDGGKNYGYTF.

The chain couples TRBV6-2 or TRBV6-3 to TRBJ2-5; 10 nucleotides line up with TRBD1. V lost 3 bases and J lost 5; bases outside the gene matches: 3. The length of the CDR3 is 14 residues. Germline assignment: CDR1 MNHEY and CDR2 SVGEGT. The DNA for the CDR3 is TGTGCCAGCAGTTATGACAGGGGGCGGGAGACCCAGTACTTC. This translates into CASSYDRGRETQYF.